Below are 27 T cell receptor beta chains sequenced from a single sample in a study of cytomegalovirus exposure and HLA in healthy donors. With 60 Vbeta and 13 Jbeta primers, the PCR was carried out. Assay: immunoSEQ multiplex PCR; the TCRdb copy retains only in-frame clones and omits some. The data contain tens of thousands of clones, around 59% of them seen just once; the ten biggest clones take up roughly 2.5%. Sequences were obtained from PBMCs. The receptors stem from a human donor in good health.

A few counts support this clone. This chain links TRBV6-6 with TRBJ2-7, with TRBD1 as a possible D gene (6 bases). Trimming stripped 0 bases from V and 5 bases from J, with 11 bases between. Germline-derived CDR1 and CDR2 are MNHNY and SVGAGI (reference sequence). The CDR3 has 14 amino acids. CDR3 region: CASSYSRTVDEQYF. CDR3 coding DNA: TGTGCCAGCAGTTACTCGAGGACAGTCGACGAGCAGTACTTC.

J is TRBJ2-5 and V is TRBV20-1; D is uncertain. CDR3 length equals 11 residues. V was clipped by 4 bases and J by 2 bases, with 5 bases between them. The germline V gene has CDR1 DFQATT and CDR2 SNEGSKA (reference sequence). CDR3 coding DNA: TGCAGTGCTATCCTACAAGAGACCCAGTACTTC. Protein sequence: CSAILQETQYF.

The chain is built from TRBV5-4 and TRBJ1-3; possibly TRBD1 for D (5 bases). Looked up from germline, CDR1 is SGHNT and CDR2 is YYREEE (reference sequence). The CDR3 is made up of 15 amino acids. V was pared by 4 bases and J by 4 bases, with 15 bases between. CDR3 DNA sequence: TGTGCCAGCAGCCCGGATTCCAGGGCGGGAAACACCATATATTTT. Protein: CASSPDSRAGNTIYF.

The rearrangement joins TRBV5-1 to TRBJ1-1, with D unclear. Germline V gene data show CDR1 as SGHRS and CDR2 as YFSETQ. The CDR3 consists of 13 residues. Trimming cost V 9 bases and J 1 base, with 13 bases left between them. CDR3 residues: CATRGLGNTEAFF. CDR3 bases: TGCGCCACCCGCGGGCTCGGGAACACTGAAGCTTTCTTT.

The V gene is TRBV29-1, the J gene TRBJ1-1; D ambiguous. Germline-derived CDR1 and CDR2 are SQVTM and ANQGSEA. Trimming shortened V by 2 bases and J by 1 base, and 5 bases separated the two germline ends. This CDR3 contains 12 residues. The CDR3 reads CSVEHGNTEAFF. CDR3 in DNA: TGCAGCGTTGAACACGGGAACACTGAAGCTTTCTTT.

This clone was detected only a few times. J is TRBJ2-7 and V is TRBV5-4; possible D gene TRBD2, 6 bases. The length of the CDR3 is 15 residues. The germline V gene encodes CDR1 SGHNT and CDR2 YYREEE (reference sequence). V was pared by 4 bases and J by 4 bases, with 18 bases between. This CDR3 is CASSDVTRWDYEQYF. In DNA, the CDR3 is TGTGCCAGCAGCGATGTGACTAGGTGGGATTACGAGCAGTACTTC.

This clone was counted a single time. The CDR3 here is CASSLQSDRGPGGTQYF. As DNA, the CDR3 is TGTGCCAGCAGCTTACAGTCGGACAGGGGCCCCGGAGGGACGCAGTATTTT. The chain employs TRBV11-3 and TRBJ2-3; 9 bases are shared with TRBD1. V was pared by 2 bases and J by 9 bases, with 15 bases of the junction left unmatched. Germline CDR1 is SGHNT and CDR2 is YENEEA. The CDR3 loop spans 17 amino acids.

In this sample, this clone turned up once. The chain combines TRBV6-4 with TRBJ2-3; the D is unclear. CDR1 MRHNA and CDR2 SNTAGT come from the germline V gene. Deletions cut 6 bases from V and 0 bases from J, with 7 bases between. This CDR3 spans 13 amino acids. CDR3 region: CASSVRSTDTQYF. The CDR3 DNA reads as TGTGCCAGCAGCGTTAGAAGCACAGATACGCAGTATTTT.

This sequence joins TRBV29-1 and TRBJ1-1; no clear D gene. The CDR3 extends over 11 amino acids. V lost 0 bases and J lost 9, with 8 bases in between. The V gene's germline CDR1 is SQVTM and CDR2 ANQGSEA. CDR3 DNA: TGCAGCGTTGAAGAAGCTAGGCAAGCTTTCTTT. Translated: CSVEEARQAFF. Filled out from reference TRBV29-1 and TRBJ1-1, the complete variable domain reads SAVISQKPSRDICQRGTSLTIQCQVDSQVTMMFWYRQQPGQSLTLIATANQGSEATYESGFVIDKFPISRPNLTFSTLTVSNMSPEDSSIYLCSVEEARQAFFGQGTRLTVV.

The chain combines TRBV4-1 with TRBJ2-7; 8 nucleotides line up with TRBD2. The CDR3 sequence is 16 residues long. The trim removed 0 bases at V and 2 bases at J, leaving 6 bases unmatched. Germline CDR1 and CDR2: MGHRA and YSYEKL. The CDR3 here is CASSQDGLASPYEQYF. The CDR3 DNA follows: TGCGCCAGCAGCCAAGACGGACTAGCCTCCCCCTACGAGCAGTACTTC.

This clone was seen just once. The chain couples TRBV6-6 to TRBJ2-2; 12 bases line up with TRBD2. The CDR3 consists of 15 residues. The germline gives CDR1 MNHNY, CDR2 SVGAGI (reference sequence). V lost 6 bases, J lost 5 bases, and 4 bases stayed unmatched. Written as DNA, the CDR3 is TGTGCCAGCAGAGGACTAGCGGGATTAACCGGGGAGCTGTTTTTT. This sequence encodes CASRGLAGLTGELFF.

The CDR3 reads CAISEALGGETQYF. The CDR3 DNA sequence: TGTGCCATCAGTGAGGCTCTAGGGGGAGAGACCCAGTACTTC. The rearrangement uses TRBV10-3 and TRBJ2-5; D possibly corresponds to TRBD1 (6 bases). V was shortened by 2 bases and J by 4 bases, with 11 bases between the two germline ends. This CDR3 is built from 14 residues. Germline V gene data show CDR1 as ENHRY and CDR2 as SYGVKD.

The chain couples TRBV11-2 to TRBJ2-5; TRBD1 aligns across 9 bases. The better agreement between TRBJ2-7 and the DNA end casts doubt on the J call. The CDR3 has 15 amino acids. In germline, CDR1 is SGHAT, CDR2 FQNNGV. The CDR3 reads CASSLEQGAIYEQYF. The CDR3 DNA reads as TGTGCCAGCAGCTTAGAACAGGGGGCGATCTACGAGCAGTACTTC.

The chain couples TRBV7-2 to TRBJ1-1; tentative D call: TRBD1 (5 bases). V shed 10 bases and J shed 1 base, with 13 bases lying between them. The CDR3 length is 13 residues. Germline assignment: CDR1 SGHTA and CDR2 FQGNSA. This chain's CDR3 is CATSQGSNTEAFF. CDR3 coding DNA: TGTGCCACCTCCCAGGGCTCGAACACTGAAGCTTTCTTT.

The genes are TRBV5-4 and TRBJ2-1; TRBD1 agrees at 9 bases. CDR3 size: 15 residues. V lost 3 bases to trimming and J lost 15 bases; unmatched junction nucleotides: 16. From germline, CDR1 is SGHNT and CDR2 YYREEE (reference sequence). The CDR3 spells CASSSLGQGNLVLFF. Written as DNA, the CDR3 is TGTGCCAGCAGCTCGTTAGGACAGGGGAACTTAGTCCTGTTCTTC.

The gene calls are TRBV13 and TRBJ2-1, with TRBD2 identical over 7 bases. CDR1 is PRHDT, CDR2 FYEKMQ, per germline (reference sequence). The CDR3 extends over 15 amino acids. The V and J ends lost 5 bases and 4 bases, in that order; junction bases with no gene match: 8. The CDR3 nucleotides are TGTGCCAGCAGCCCTCAGCGGGGAGGTTACAATGAGCAGTTCTTC. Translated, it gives CASSPQRGGYNEQFF.

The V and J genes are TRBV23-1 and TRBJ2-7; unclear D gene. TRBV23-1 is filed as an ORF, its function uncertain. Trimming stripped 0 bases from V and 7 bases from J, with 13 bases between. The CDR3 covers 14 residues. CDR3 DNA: TGCGCCAGCAGTCAATCGCCCGTTTGCGGAGAGCAGTACTTC. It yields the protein CASSQSPVCGEQYF.

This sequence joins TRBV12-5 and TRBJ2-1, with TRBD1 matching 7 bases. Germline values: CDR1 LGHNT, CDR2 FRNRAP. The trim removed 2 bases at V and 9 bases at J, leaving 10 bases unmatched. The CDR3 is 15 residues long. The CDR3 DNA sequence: TGTGCTAGTGGTTTGCCCAAGGGACAGTCCAGTGAGCAGTTCTTC. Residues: CASGLPKGQSSEQFF.

CDR3 DNA: TGTGCCAGCAGCTTAGCGCAGGGATTAGGAGTTTCACCCCTCCACTTT. Its protein is CASSLAQGLGVSPLHF. The chain employs TRBV7-2 and TRBJ1-6; TRBD1 might be the D (5 bases). The CDR3 loop spans 16 amino acids. CDR1 SGHTA and CDR2 FQGNSA come from the germline V gene. V gave up 0 bases and J gave up 9 bases, with 15 bases separating them.

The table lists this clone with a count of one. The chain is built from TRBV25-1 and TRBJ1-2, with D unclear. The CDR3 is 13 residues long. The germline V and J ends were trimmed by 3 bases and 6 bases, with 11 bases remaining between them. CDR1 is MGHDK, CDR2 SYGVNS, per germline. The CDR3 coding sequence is TGTGCCAGCAGTGACTACTTGGTGGATGGCTACACCTTC. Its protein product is CASSDYLVDGYTF.

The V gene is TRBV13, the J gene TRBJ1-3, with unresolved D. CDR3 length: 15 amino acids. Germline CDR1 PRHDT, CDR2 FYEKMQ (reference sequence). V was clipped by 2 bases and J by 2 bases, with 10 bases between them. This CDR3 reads CASSLTQYAGNTIYF. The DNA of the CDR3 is TGTGCCAGCAGCTTAACCCAGTATGCTGGAAACACCATATATTTT.

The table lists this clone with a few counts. CDR3 bases: TGTGCCAGCAGTGAAATAGAATACGAGCAGTACTTC. Its translation: CASSEIEYEQYF. This rearrangement joins TRBV6-1 to TRBJ2-7; D not resolved. This CDR3 has 12 residues. CDR1 is MNHNS and CDR2 is SASEGT in the germline V gene. With 2 bases removed from V and 4 bases from J, the gap between germline ends came to 6 bases.

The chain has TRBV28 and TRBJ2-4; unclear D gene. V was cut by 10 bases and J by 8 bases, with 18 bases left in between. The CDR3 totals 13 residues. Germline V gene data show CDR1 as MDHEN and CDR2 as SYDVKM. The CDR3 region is CAITSVNRDIQYF. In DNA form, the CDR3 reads TGTGCCATCACTTCCGTCAATAGAGACATTCAGTACTTC.

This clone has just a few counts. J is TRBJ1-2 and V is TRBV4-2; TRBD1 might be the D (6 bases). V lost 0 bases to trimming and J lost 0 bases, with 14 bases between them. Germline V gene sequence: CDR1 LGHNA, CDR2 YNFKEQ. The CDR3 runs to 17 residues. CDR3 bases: TGTGCCAGCAGCCAAGAGGTCTTGAGGGACACTAACTATGGCTACACCTTC. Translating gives CASSQEVLRDTNYGYTF.

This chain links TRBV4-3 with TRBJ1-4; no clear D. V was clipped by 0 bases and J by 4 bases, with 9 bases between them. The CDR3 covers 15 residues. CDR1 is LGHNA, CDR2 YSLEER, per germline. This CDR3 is CASSQDVRVNEKLFF. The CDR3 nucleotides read TGCGCCAGCAGCCAAGATGTCCGGGTTAATGAAAAACTGTTTTTT.

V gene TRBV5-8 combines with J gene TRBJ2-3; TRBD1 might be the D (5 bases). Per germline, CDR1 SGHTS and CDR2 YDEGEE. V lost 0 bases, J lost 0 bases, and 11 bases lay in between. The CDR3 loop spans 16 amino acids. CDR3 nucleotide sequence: TGTGCCAGCAGCTTGGGACAGATTCCTAGCACAGATACGCAGTATTTT. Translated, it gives CASSLGQIPSTDTQYF.

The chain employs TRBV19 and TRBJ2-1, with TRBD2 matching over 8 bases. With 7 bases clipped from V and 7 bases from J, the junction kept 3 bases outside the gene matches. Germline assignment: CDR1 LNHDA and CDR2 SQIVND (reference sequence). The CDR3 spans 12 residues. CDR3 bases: TGTGCCAGTAAGCGGGGGATAAATGAGCAGTTCTTC. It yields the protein CASKRGINEQFF.